This entry concerns a single T cell receptor beta chain. The sample is drawn from a study of shared clonotypes between healthy human individuals. Across the whole study: The donor group consisted of a couple of women and three men, aged 18 to 49.

CD45RO-negative, CCR7-positively selected cells formed the naive CD8 fraction, excluding terminally differentiated effector memory CD45RA+ cells. Profiled with immunoSEQ multiplex PCR; TCRdb holds only in-frame clones, not every one. This sample has more than 2 million clones, with just under 95% found just once. This CDR3 has 14 amino acids. Trimming shortened V by 7 bases and J by 3 bases, and 16 bases separated the two germline ends. CDR1 MDHEN and CDR2 SYDVKM come from the germline V gene. The chain is built from TRBV28 and TRBJ2-7; TRBD2 might be the D (6 bases). Sequencing was done on a sample of naive CD8+ T cells from PBMCs. This clonotype originated in a young man in good health. Some clones in this sample may be carry-over from other donors' samples. For the CDR3, the DNA is TGTGCCAGCAACTACCGGGGGAGTCGCTACGAGCAGTACTTC. Amino acid sequence: CASNYRGSRYEQYF.